A selection of T cell receptor beta chains follows, all from one sample in a study of immune evolution from preneoplasia to lung adenocarcinoma. Profiling relied on immunoSEQ multiplex PCR, and the TCRdb table lists in-frame clones only, not all of them. The repertoire includes some 9,100 clones, about 76% of them detected once, and about 9% sits in the top ten. Sequencing was done on a sample of FFPE minimally invasive lung adenocarcinoma tissue. All receptors derive from an older donor with lung adenocarcinoma. Both conserved end residues are part of each CDR3. The D gene is left open where the match is weak. Some rows mark clone size as missing; the rest say once, few, many or name a class of expanded clone.

d_gene: TRBD1; v_gene: TRBV25-1; j_gene: TRBJ2-5; abundance: once; CDR3nt: TGTGCCAGCAGTGAAAGAGGGGGCAGGGAGACCCAGTACTTC; CDR3aa: CASSERGGRETQYF
d_gene: NA; v_gene: TRBV20-1; j_gene: TRBJ2-5; abundance: NA; CDR3nt: TGCAGTGCTAGCATCCAAGAGACCCAGTACTTC; CDR3aa: CSASIQETQYF
d_gene: NA; v_gene: TRBV27; j_gene: TRBJ2-1; abundance: few; CDR3nt: TGTGCCAGCAGTTTATACAATGAGCAGTTCTTC; CDR3aa: CASSLYNEQFF
d_gene: NA; v_gene: TRBV29-1; j_gene: TRBJ2-7; abundance: once; CDR3nt: TGCAGCGTTGAAACAGGCCCATACGAGCAGTACTTC; CDR3aa: CSVETGPYEQYF
d_gene: TRBD1; v_gene: TRBV2; j_gene: TRBJ2-4; abundance: NA; CDR3nt: TGTGCCGGCCGAGGACAGGGGGGCATTCAGTACTTC; CDR3aa: CAGRGQGGIQYF
d_gene: TRBD1; v_gene: TRBV5-1; j_gene: TRBJ2-7; abundance: NA; CDR3nt: TGCGCCAGCAGCTTGGTAGACAGGGGGAGGGAGGAGCAGTACTTC; CDR3aa: CASSLVDRGREEQYF
d_gene: NA; v_gene: TRBV28; j_gene: TRBJ1-5; abundance: NA; CDR3nt: TGTGCCAGCAGTTTATCGTGGGCCCGCAATCAGCCCCAGCATTTT; CDR3aa: CASSLSWARNQPQHF
d_gene: TRBD2; v_gene: TRBV6-1; j_gene: TRBJ2-7; abundance: NA; CDR3nt: TGTGCCAGCAGTGCGGGACAGGGACTAGCGGGGGGGAGAGGCGAGCAGTACTTC; CDR3aa: CASSAGQGLAGGRGEQYF
d_gene: TRBD2; v_gene: TRBV15; j_gene: TRBJ2-1; abundance: NA; CDR3nt: TGTGCCACCAGCGGAAAAACCGGGACTAGCGGTGATAGAGGGTCCTACAATGAGCAGTTCTTC; CDR3aa: CATSGKTGTSGDRGSYNEQFF
d_gene: TRBD2; v_gene: TRBV5-1; j_gene: TRBJ2-5; abundance: NA; CDR3nt: TGCGCCAGCAGCTCCTGGACTAGCGCCGAGACCCAGTACTTC; CDR3aa: CASSSWTSAETQYF
d_gene: TRBD2; v_gene: TRBV4-1; j_gene: TRBJ2-7; abundance: NA; CDR3nt: TGCGCCAGCAGCCAAGCCGGGACTAGCGGGAGTTACGAGCAGTACTTC; CDR3aa: CASSQAGTSGSYEQYF
d_gene: NA; v_gene: TRBV7-2; j_gene: TRBJ2-5; abundance: NA; CDR3nt: TGTGCCAGCAGCTCCCTGCGTTGGGGGGCAGAGACCCAGTACTTC; CDR3aa: CASSSLRWGAETQYF
d_gene: NA; v_gene: TRBV25-1; j_gene: TRBJ1-1; abundance: NA; CDR3nt: TGTGCCAGCAGTCACCCGGGCGCGGTAAACACTGAAGCTTTCTTT; CDR3aa: CASSHPGAVNTEAFF
d_gene: NA; v_gene: TRBV6-1; j_gene: TRBJ2-2; abundance: few; CDR3nt: TGTGCCAGCAGTGAATTGGCAGGAAATACCGGGGAGCTGTTTTTT; CDR3aa: CASSELAGNTGELFF
d_gene: TRBD1; v_gene: TRBV29-1; j_gene: TRBJ1-2; abundance: once; CDR3nt: TGCAGCGTTGATGTGGCGGGACAGGCCCTCGATGGCTACACCTTC; CDR3aa: CSVDVAGQALDGYTF
d_gene: NA; v_gene: TRBV4-1; j_gene: TRBJ2-2; abundance: NA; CDR3nt: TGCGCCAGCAGCCAGGCCAGGGGCCAATTCGCGAACACCGGGGAGCTGTTTTTT; CDR3aa: CASSQARGQFANTGELFF